The following is a T cell receptor (beta chain) sequence with its context. Its specificity is unknown. The sample is drawn from a study of shared clonotypes between healthy human individuals. Germline lookup yields CDR1 MNHEY and CDR2 SMNVEV (reference sequence). CDR3 length: 16 residues. Trimming removed 4 bases at V and 5 bases at J, with 17 bases between. Sorted subsets were amplified in replicate PCRs using 200 to 250 ng DNA, 25,000 to 30,000 T cell genomes. Measured with immunoSEQ multiplex PCR; TCRdb has only the in-frame clones, and not every one. The top ten hold about 0.06% of the sample, which has roughly 640,000 clones, 95% to 98% seen once. Study-wide points: For naive CD4 cells, 4% to 5% of clonotypes were shared across a few donors.

Sequences were obtained from naive CD4+ T cells sorted from blood. Regarding subset: CD45RA+ positively selected. This TCR was sampled from a woman in her 30s in good health. This rearrangement joins TRBV27 to TRBJ2-2, with no clear D. CDR3 DNA sequence: TGTGCCAGCAGTTCCACCAAAAGTCTACGGACCGGGGAGCTGTTTTTT. It yields the protein CASSSTKSLRTGELFF.